This passage covers 26 T cell receptor beta chains from one sample sequenced in a study of shared clonotypes between healthy human individuals. Profiled with immunoSEQ multiplex PCR; TCRdb holds only in-frame clones, not every one. The sample contains fewer than 1.8 million clones, around 98.5% of which appear only once. Sequenced: naive CD4+ T cells sorted from blood. Subset defined: CD45RA+ positively selected. All receptors come from a man between 25 and 39 years old in good health.

In nucleotides, the CDR3 is TGTGCCAGCAGCTACCCGGGACTTTTGGGACTTGAGCAGTACTTC. Its protein product is CASSYPGLLGLEQYF. V is TRBV7-8 and J is TRBJ2-7, with D perhaps matching TRBD2 (6 bases). CDR1 SGHVS and CDR2 FQNEAQ come from the germline V gene. With 4 bases removed from V and 7 bases from J, the gap between germline ends came to 20 bases. The CDR3 extends over 15 amino acids.

The J gene is TRBJ2-1, the V gene TRBV4-1; no clear D. CDR1 is MGHRA, CDR2 YSYEKL, per germline. Deletions cut 4 bases from V and 4 bases from J, with 20 bases between. CDR3 length: 17 amino acids. The CDR3 here is CASSLKMSSTGYNEQFF. In DNA form, the CDR3 reads TGCGCCAGCAGCCTCAAGATGTCCTCAACTGGGTACAATGAGCAGTTCTTC.

V usage is TRBV4-2 and J usage is TRBJ2-5, with D unclear. This CDR3 region has 14 residues. The V and J ends lost 0 bases and 2 bases respectively, with 7 bases between them. Germline V lookup: CDR1 LGHNA, CDR2 YNFKEQ. In nucleotides, the CDR3 is TGTGCCAGCAGCCAAGATTCCGGTCAAGAGACCCAGTACTTC. Its protein product is CASSQDSGQETQYF.

The chain has TRBV28 and TRBJ2-7; 8 bases match TRBD1. V lost 5 bases and J lost 2; bases outside the gene matches: 8. The length of the CDR3 is 15 residues. Looked up from germline, CDR1 is MDHEN and CDR2 is SYDVKM. CDR3 loop: CASSVDRGVTYEQYF. The CDR3 DNA reads TGTGCCAGCAGTGTCGACAGGGGCGTTACCTACGAGCAGTACTTC.

The rearrangement uses TRBV4-3 and TRBJ2-1; unclear D gene. This CDR3 is 16 amino acids long. V was shortened by 0 bases and J by 2 bases, with 11 bases between the two germline ends. The germline gives CDR1 LGHNA, CDR2 YSLEER. The CDR3 spells CASSQDLTVTYNEQFF. The DNA of the CDR3 is TGCGCCAGCAGCCAAGATTTAACGGTAACCTACAATGAGCAGTTCTTC.

The sample holds one count of this clone. V gene TRBV18 combines with J gene TRBJ2-7; 10 bases fit TRBD2. V dropped 1 base and J dropped 3; count of bases not matched to a gene: 3. There are 15 residues in the CDR3. CDR1 KGHSH and CDR2 LQKENI come from the germline V gene. This chain's CDR3 is CASSPQGLASYEQYF. In DNA, the CDR3 is TGTGCCAGCTCACCACAGGGACTAGCGAGCTACGAGCAGTACTTC.

This clone appeared a few times. The sample has other DNA sequences that encode this CDR3 too. The chain couples TRBV9 to TRBJ1-5, with a tentative D call TRBD1 (5 bases). V was clipped by 0 bases and J by 4 bases, with 5 bases between them. Germline CDR1 is SGDLS and CDR2 is YYNGEE. The CDR3 has 13 residues. CDR3 coding DNA: TGTGCCAGCAGCGTAGGACAGAATCAGCCCCAGCATTTT. Translated, it gives CASSVGQNQPQHF.

This rearrangement joins TRBV4-1 to TRBJ1-4; 12 nucleotides match TRBD1. The CDR3 covers 14 residues. J lost 8 bases, V lost 5 bases, and 3 bases had no gene match. Germline V gene lookup returns CDR1 MGHRA and CDR2 YSYEKL. The CDR3 nucleotides read TGCGCCAGCAGCGCCGGGACAGGGGGCGAAAAACTGTTTTTT. It codes for CASSAGTGGEKLFF.

The V and J genes are TRBV9 and TRBJ2-5; 13 bases map to TRBD2. Trimming at V came to 0 bases and at J to 1 base, leaving 18 bases not matched to a gene. This CDR3 is 22 amino acids long. The germline V gene encodes CDR1 SGDLS and CDR2 YYNGEE. The CDR3 loop is CASSVGISTGLAGPRSQETQYF. The CDR3 nucleotides are TGTGCCAGCAGCGTAGGAATTTCCACGGGACTAGCGGGACCACGCTCCCAAGAGACCCAGTACTTC.

This chain joins TRBV28 and TRBJ2-7; D perhaps matches TRBD2 (5 bases). The CDR3 contains 12 residues. Looked up from germline, CDR1 is MDHEN and CDR2 is SYDVKM. The V gene lost 10 bases and the J gene lost 5 bases, with 15 bases spanning the gap. The DNA of the CDR3 is TGTGCCACTGAGTTTAAGCGGAACGAGCAGTACTTC. Translating gives CATEFKRNEQYF. Filled out from reference TRBV28 and TRBJ2-7, the complete variable domain reads DVKVTQSSRYLVKRTGEKVFLECVQDMDHENMFWYRQDPGLGLRLIYFSYDVKMKEKGDIPEGYSVSREKKERFSLILESASTNQTSMYLCATEFKRNEQYFGPGTRLTVT.

The CDR3 is CASSLAGSSLTGELFF. In nucleotides, the CDR3 is TGCGCCAGCAGCTTGGCGGGGAGTAGTTTGACCGGGGAGCTGTTTTTT. The chain combines TRBV5-1 with TRBJ2-2, with a weak D call TRBD2 (5 bases). The CDR3 loop spans 16 amino acids. Trimming took off 0 bases at V and 5 bases at J, with 14 bases between the two ends. Germline V gene sequence: CDR1 SGHRS, CDR2 YFSETQ.

The chain is built from TRBV7-8 and TRBJ2-1; tentative D call: TRBD2 (6 bases). The ends were cut back, 6 bases at V and 9 bases at J, with 15 bases in the middle. Germline assignment: CDR1 SGHVS and CDR2 FQNEAQ. The CDR3 has 13 amino acids. The CDR3 sequence: CASRGMRGGEQFF. The CDR3 nucleotides read TGTGCCAGCAGGGGAATGCGGGGAGGTGAGCAGTTCTTC.

The rearrangement links TRBV27 to TRBJ2-2; D remains unclear. This CDR3 contains 13 residues. V was clipped by 5 bases and J by 4 bases, with 8 bases between them. The germline V gene encodes CDR1 MNHEY and CDR2 SMNVEV (reference sequence). CDR3 region: CASSPALTGELFF. Written as DNA, the CDR3 is TGTGCCAGCAGTCCAGCCCTCACCGGGGAGCTGTTTTTT.

V usage is TRBV4-1 and J usage is TRBJ2-7; D gene unclear. The CDR3 has 15 residues. Trimming pared 4 bases from V and 0 bases from J, leaving 13 bases between. Germline assignment: CDR1 MGHRA and CDR2 YSYEKL. DNA of the CDR3: TGCGCCAGCAGCCGAGATCCGGGCGGCTCCTACGAGCAGTACTTC. This gives the protein CASSRDPGGSYEQYF.

The chain carries TRBV11-2 and TRBJ2-7, with TRBD1 identical over 9 bases. Germline-derived CDR1 and CDR2 are SGHAT and FQNNGV. With V trimmed by 0 bases and J by 7 bases, 10 bases remained unmatched. CDR3 length: 16 residues. CDR3 residues: CASSLEYRGPNGEQYF. CDR3 coding DNA: TGTGCCAGCAGCTTAGAATACAGGGGGCCAAACGGGGAGCAGTACTTC.

This chain joins TRBV5-4 and TRBJ2-1, with 8 bases aligning to TRBD1. Germline V CDR1 and CDR2: SGHNT, YYREEE (reference sequence). The CDR3 loop spans 16 amino acids. The V and J ends lost 0 bases and 6 bases, in that order; junction bases with no gene match: 8. The CDR3 loop reads CASSLVDRGFGNEQFF. CDR3 DNA: TGTGCCAGCAGCTTGGTTGACAGGGGATTCGGCAATGAGCAGTTCTTC.

The chain couples TRBV7-2 to TRBJ2-2; D unresolved. Germline V gene sequence: CDR1 SGHTA, CDR2 FQGNSA. The CDR3 totals 13 residues. Trimming pared 5 bases from V and 1 base from J, leaving 5 bases between. The CDR3 loop reads CASSIMNTGELFF. The CDR3 coding sequence is TGTGCCAGCAGCATCATGAACACCGGGGAGCTGTTTTTT.

The V call is TRBV7-6, the J call TRBJ2-7, with 9 bases fitting TRBD2. The germline CDR1 and CDR2 sequences are SGHVS and FNYEAQ. Unmatched junction bases numbered 9, after V lost 0 bases and J lost 0 bases. The CDR3 loop spans 18 amino acids. CDR3: CASSLAVAGDSHSYEQYF. The CDR3 DNA reads as TGTGCCAGCAGCTTAGCAGTAGCGGGAGATTCACACTCCTACGAGCAGTACTTC.

Points on this clone: The sample has other DNA sequences that encode this CDR3 too. The chain carries TRBV19 and TRBJ1-1; D is unresolved. Germline V lookup: CDR1 LNHDA, CDR2 SQIVND (reference sequence). The CDR3 runs to 14 residues. V was cut by 1 base and J by 0 bases, with 6 bases left in between. The CDR3 DNA reads as TGTGCCAGTAGTATAGTGGGAGTGAACACTGAAGCTTTCTTT. It specifies CASSIVGVNTEAFF.

The J gene is TRBJ2-1, the V gene TRBV5-1, with TRBD2 identical over 7 bases. J gave up 5 bases and V 2 bases, and 7 bases lay outside the gene matches. The germline V gene has CDR1 SGHRS and CDR2 YFSETQ. The CDR3 loop spans 15 amino acids. The CDR3 region has the DNA TGCGCCAGCAGCTTTTGGCGGGAGTTTCACAATGAGCAGTTCTTC. Translated: CASSFWREFHNEQFF.

V gene TRBV18 combines with J gene TRBJ1-2; possible D gene TRBD1, 5 bases. Per germline, CDR1 KGHSH and CDR2 LQKENI. This CDR3 is built from 14 residues. Trimming left V 3 bases short and J 4 bases short, with 12 bases between. In DNA form, the CDR3 reads TGTGCCAGCTCACCGAGGGGAGAAGTCTATGGCTACACCTTC. It codes for CASSPRGEVYGYTF.

A word on this clone: Other nucleotide sequences from this sample produce the same CDR3. The chain recombines TRBV20-1 with TRBJ1-4; D not certain. V was cut by 5 bases and J by 4 bases, with 5 bases left in between. Germline values: CDR1 DFQATT, CDR2 SNEGSKA (reference sequence). The length of the CDR3 is 11 residues. The CDR3 sequence is CSAPFNEKLFF. The CDR3, as DNA: TGCAGTGCTCCGTTTAATGAAAAACTGTTTTTT.

This clone was detected only once. This CDR3 is CASSVGGGSTNTGELFF. For the CDR3, the DNA is TGTGCCAGCAGCGTAGGCGGAGGATCGACCAACACCGGGGAGCTGTTTTTT. The rearrangement uses TRBV9 and TRBJ2-2; perhaps TRBD2 as D (5 bases). The germline gives CDR1 SGDLS, CDR2 YYNGEE. The V and J ends lost 0 bases and 2 bases respectively, with 14 bases between them. This CDR3 is built from 17 residues.

V is TRBV15 and J is TRBJ1-2; D not certain. CDR3 length equals 12 residues. V lost 0 bases and J 8 bases, leaving 7 bases between the germline ends. Germline values: CDR1 LNHNV, CDR2 YYDKDF (reference sequence). The CDR3 DNA reads as TGTGCCACCAGCAGAGATTTTACCGGCTACACCTTC. Protein: CATSRDFTGYTF. The entire variable domain, with the rest obtained from reference TRBV15 and TRBJ1-2, is as follows: DAMVIQNPRYQVTQFGKPVTLSCSQTLNHNVMYWYQQKSSQAPKLLFHYYDKDFNNEADTPDNFQSRRPNTSFCFLDIRSPGLGDTAMYLCATSRDFTGYTFGSGTRLTVV.

The V call is TRBV6-5, the J call TRBJ1-4, with D possibly matching TRBD1 (5 bases). Between the trimmed V and J ends, which lost 6 bases and 8 bases, there was a span of 16 bases. Germline-derived CDR1 and CDR2 are MNHEY and SVGAGI. The length of the CDR3 is 14 residues. CDR3 DNA: TGTGCCAGCAGCCCATGGGGGGAAAGGGAAAAACTGTTTTTT. Protein: CASSPWGEREKLFF.

The CDR3 DNA is TGTGCCAGCAGTTACAGAGGGGACTCTGGAAACACCATATATTTT. Its protein product is CASSYRGDSGNTIYF. This sequence joins TRBV6-5 and TRBJ1-3, with D possibly being TRBD1 (5 bases). There are 15 residues in the CDR3. Germline V gene lookup returns CDR1 MNHEY and CDR2 SVGAGI. Trimming stripped 2 bases from V and 0 bases from J, with 8 bases between.